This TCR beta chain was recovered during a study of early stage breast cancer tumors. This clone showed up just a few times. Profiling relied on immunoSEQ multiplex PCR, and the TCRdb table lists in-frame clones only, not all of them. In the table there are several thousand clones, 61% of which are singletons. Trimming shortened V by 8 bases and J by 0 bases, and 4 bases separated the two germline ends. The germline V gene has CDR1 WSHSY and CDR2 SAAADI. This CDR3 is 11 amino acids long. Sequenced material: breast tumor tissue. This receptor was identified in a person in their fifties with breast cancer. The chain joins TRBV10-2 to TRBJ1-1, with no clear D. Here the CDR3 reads CASGMNTEAFF. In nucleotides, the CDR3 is TGCGCCAGCGGGATGAACACTGAAGCTTTCTTT.